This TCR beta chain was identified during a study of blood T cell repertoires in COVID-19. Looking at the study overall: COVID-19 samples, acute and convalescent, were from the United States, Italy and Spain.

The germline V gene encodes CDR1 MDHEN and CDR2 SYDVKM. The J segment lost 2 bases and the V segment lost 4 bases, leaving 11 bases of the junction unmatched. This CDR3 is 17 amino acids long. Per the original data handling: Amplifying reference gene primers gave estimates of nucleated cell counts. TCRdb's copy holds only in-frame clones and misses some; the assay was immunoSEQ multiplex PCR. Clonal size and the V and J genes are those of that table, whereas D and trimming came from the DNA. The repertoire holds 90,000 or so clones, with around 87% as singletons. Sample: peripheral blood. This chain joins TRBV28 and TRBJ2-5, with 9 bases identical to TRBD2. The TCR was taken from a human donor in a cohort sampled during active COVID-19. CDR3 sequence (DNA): TGTGCCAGCAGTTCTAAAATCGGACTAGCGAATCAAGAGACCCAGTACTTC. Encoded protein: CASSSKIGLANQETQYF.